This T cell receptor beta chain emerged from a study of blood T cells in healthy people across ages. Whole-study findings and limits: Aged donors had fewer naive CD4+ cells and lower diversity than long-lived donors. The study lacked donor CMV status, which possibly confounded expanded clonotype changes. As age increased, TCR beta diversity per million T cells fell in a roughly linear fashion.

A remark on this clonotype: The antigen remains undetermined.

The second PCR ran about 6 to 12 cycles with a sample-barcoded 5' primer and J-beta primers. A single record per CDR3 protein comes from TCRdb applying MiXCR to the 5' RACE reads. The sample includes hundreds of thousands of distinct CDR3 sequences, 62% of them seen just once. CDR1 and CDR2 from the germline V gene are DFQATT and SNEGSKA (reference sequence). The CDR3 has 16 amino acids. The rearrangement links TRBV20-1 to TRBJ2-5, with D possibly TRBD2 on 6 matching bases. The J call could be wrong; TRBJ2-7 is a better fit for the DNA end. What was sequenced was blood. The clonotype was recovered from a man between 25 and 39 years old in good health. CDR3 region: CSARDAREFGPYEQYF. CDR3 coding DNA: TGCAGTGCTAGAGATGCCCGGGAGTTTGGACCGTACGAGCAGTACTTC.